The present TCR beta chain was sequenced within a study of blood T cells in healthy people across ages. Donors gave 8.5 to 10 milliliters of peripheral blood apiece. Per sample, a minimum of 7 million PBMCs were isolated. This clonotype was counted many times. A second about 7 to 12 cycle PCR used barcoded and J-beta primers. Each sample provided no less than 2.5 million CDR3-containing paired-end reads. TCRdb analysed the 5' RACE reads with MiXCR anew, one entry per CDR3 protein. The sample holds some 1,500,000 distinct CDR3 sequences, less than 45% seen once. The CDR3 is made up of 15 amino acids. Per germline, CDR1 SGHTA and CDR2 FQGNSA. V lost 5 bases to trimming and J lost 3 bases, with 16 bases between them.

What was sequenced was blood. The TCR was taken from a woman younger than 30 in good health. The chain uses TRBV7-2 and TRBJ1-1; D call uncertain. The CDR3 loop is CASSLTGDLHTEAFF. CDR3 DNA sequence: TGTGCCAGCAGCCTTACTGGGGATCTTCACACTGAAGCTTTCTTT.